This TCR beta chain stems from a study of T-cell reconstitution after alpha-beta-depleted transplantation in children. Unique molecular identifiers were incorporated during preparation of the TCRbeta library. TCRdb analysed the PCR reads with MiXCR anew, one entry per CDR3 protein. The sample contains 580,000 or so distinct CDR3 sequences, 23% of which appear only once. The length of the CDR3 is 14 residues. Germline-derived CDR1 and CDR2 are SGHRS and YFSETQ. V was pared by 0 bases and J by 5 bases, with 8 bases between. V is TRBV5-1 and J is TRBJ1-4; D possibly corresponds to TRBD1 (5 bases). The TCR was taken from a boy under three years old who had a stem cell transplant for acute myeloid leukemia, so the T cells may come from the graft donor. The material sequenced was PBMCs, mostly from graft donor cells, taken 360 days after TCRalphabeta/CD19-depleted stem cell transplant. In nucleotides, the CDR3 is TGCGCCAGCAGCTTGGAGGGACGGAATGAAAAACTGTTTTTT. Protein product: CASSLEGRNEKLFF. Full variable domain (missing parts from reference TRBV5-1 and TRBJ1-4): KAGVTQTPRYLIKTRGQQVTLSCSPISGHRSVSWYQQTPGQGLQFLFEYFSETQRNKGNFPGRFSGRQFSNSRSEMNVSTLELGDSALYLCASSLEGRNEKLFFGSGTQLSVL.